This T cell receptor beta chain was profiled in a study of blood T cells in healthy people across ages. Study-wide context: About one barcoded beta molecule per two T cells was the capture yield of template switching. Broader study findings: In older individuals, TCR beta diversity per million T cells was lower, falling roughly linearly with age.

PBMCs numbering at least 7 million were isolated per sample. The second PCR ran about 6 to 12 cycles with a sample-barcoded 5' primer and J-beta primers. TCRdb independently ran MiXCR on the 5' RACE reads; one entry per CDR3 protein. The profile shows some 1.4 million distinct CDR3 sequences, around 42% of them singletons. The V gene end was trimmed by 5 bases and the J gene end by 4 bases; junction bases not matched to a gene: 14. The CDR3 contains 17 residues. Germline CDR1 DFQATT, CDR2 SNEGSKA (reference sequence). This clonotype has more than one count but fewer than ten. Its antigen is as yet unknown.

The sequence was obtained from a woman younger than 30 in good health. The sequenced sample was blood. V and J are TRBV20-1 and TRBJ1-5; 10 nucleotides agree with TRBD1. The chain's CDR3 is CSAAGTGARIANQPQHF. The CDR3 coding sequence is TGCAGTGCTGCCGGGACAGGGGCGCGTATTGCGAATCAGCCCCAGCATTTT.